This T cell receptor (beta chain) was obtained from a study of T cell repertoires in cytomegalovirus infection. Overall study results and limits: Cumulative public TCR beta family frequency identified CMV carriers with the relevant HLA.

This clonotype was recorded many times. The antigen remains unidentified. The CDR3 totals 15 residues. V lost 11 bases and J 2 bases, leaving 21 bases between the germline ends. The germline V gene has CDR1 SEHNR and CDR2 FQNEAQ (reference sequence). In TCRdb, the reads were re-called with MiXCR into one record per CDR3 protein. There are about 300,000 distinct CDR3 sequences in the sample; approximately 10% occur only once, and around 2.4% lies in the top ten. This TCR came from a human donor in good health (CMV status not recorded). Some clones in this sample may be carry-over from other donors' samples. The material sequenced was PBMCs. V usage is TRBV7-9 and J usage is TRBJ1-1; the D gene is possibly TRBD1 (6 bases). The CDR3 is CAVRNRANFNTEAFF. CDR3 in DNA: TGTGCCGTCAGGAACAGGGCTAACTTTAACACTGAAGCTTTCTTT.